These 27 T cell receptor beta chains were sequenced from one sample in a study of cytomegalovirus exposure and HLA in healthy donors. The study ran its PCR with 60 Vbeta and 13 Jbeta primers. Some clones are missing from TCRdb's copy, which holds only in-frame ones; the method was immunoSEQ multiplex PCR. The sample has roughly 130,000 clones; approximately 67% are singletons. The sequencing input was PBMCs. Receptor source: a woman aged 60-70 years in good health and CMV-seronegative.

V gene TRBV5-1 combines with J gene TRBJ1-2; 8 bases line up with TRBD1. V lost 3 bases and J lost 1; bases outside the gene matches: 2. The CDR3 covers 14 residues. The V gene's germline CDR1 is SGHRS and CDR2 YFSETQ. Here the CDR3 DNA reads TGCGCCAGCAGCTCAACAGGGGGTAACTATGGCTACACCTTC. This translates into CASSSTGGNYGYTF.

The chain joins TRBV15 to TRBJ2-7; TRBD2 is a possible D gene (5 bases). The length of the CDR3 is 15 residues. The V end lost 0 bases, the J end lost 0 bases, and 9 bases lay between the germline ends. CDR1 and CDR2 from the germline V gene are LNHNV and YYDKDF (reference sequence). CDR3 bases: TGTGCCACCAGCAGAGATAGGGCGGGCTCCTACGAGCAGTACTTC. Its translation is CATSRDRAGSYEQYF.

For the CDR3, the DNA is TGTGCCAGCAGACAGCCGGGACTAGCGGACTACACCGGGGAGCTGTTTTTT. Translated: CASRQPGLADYTGELFF. The rearrangement links TRBV7-2 to TRBJ2-2, with TRBD2 matching 11 bases. The J segment lost 3 bases and the V segment lost 6 bases, leaving 9 bases of the junction unmatched. The CDR3 runs to 17 residues. Germline V gene lookup returns CDR1 SGHTA and CDR2 FQGNSA.

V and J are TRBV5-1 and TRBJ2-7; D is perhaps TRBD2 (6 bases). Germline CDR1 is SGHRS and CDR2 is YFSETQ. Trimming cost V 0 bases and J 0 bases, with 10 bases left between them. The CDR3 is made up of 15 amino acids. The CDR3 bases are TGCGCCAGCAGCTTGGGGGAGGAAATCTCCTACGAGCAGTACTTC. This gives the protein CASSLGEEISYEQYF.

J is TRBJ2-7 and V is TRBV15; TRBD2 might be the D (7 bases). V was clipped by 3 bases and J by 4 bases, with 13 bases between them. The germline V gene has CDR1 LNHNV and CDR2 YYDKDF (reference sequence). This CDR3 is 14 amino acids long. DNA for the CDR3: TGTGCCACCAGCAGGCCCGGGGGGCAGTACGAGCAGTACTTC. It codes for CATSRPGGQYEQYF.

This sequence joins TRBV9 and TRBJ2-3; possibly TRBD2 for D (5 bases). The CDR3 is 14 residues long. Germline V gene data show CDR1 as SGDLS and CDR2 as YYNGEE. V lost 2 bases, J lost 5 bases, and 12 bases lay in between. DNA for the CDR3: TGTGCCAGCAGCGTCTTGGGAGAGAAAGATACGCAGTATTTT. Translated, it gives CASSVLGEKDTQYF. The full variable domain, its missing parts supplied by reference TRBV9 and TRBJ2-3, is DSGVTQTPKHLITATGQRVTLRCSPRSGDLSVYWYQQSLDQGLQFLIQYYNGEERAKGNILERFSAQQFPDLHSELNLSSLELGDSALYFCASSVLGEKDTQYFGPGTRLTVL.

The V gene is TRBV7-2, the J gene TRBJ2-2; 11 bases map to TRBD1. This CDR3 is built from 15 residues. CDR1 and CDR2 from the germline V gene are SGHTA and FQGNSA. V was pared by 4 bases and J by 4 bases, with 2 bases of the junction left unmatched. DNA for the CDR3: TGTGCCAGCAGCTGGGACAGGGGGTTCACCGGGGAGCTGTTTTTT. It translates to CASSWDRGFTGELFF. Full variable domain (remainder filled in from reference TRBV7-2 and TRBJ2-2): GAGVSQSPSNKVTEKGKDVELRCDPISGHTALYWYRQSLGQGLEFLIYFQGNSAPDKSGLPSDRFSAERTGGSVSTLTIQRTQQEDSAVYLCASSWDRGFTGELFFGEGSRLTVL.

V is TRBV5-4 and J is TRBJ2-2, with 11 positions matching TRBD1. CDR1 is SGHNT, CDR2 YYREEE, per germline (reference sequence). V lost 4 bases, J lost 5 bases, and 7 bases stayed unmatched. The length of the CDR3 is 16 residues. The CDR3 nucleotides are TGTGCCAGCAGCCCCGGACAGGGGGCTGTTACCGGGGAGCTGTTTTTT. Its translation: CASSPGQGAVTGELFF.

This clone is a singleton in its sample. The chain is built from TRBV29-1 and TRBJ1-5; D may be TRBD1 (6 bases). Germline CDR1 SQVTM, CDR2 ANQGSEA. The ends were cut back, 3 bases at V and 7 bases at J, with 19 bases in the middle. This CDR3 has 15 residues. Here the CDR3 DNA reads TGCAGCGTTGATGGACCGGGGGGTCAGGGGCAGCCCCAGCATTTT. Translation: CSVDGPGGQGQPQHF.

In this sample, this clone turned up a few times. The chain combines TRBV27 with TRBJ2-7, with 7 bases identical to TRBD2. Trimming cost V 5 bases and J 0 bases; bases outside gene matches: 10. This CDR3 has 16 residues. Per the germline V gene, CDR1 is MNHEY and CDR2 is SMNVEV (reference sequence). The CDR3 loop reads CASSPVLASYSYEQYF. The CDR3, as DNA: TGTGCCAGCAGTCCCGTACTAGCGTCCTACTCCTACGAGCAGTACTTC.

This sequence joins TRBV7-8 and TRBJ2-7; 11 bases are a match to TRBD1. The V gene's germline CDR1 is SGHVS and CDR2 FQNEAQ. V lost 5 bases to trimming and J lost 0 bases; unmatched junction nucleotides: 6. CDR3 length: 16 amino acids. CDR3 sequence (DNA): TGTGCCAGCAGCAGGACAGGGGGCCGAAGCTCCTACGAGCAGTACTTC. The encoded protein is CASSRTGGRSSYEQYF. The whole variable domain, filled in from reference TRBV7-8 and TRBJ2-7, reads GAGVSQSPRYKVAKRGQDVALRCDPISGHVSLFWYQQALGQGPEFLTYFQNEAQLDKSGLPSDRFFAERPEGSVSTLKIQRTQQEDSAVYLCASSRTGGRSSYEQYFGPGTRLTVT.

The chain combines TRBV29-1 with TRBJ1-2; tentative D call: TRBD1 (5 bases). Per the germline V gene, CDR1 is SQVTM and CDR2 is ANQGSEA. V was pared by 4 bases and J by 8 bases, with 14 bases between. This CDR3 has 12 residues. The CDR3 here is CSVGAGYGGYTF. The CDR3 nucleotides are TGCAGCGTTGGGGCAGGGTATGGAGGCTACACCTTC.

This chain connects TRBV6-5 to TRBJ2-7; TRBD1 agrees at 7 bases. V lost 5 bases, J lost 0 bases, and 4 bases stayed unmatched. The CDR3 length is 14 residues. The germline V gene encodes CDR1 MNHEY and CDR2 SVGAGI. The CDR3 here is CASSPRDSSYEQYF. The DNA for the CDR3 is TGTGCCAGCAGTCCCCGGGACAGCTCCTACGAGCAGTACTTC.

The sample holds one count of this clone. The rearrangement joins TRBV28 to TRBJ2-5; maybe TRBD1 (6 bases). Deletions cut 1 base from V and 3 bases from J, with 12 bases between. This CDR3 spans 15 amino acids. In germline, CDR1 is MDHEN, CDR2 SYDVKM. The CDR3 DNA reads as TGTGCCAGCAGTTTATTGGCAGGGGCGAAAGAGACCCAGTACTTC. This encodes CASSLLAGAKETQYF.

In nucleotides, the CDR3 is TGTGCCAGCAGCCGTGGACAGGGCCTATATGGCTACACCTTC. As protein: CASSRGQGLYGYTF. The chain links TRBV5-6 to TRBJ1-2, with 8 positions matching TRBD1. The germline V gene encodes CDR1 SGHDT and CDR2 YYEEEE. The J segment lost 5 bases and the V segment lost 4 bases, leaving 7 bases of the junction unmatched. The CDR3 length is 14 residues.

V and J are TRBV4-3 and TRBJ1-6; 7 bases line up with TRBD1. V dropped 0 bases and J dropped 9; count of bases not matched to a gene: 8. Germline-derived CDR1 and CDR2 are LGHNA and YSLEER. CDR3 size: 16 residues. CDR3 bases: TGCGCCAGCAGCCAAGATAGAGGGCAGGGGGTTTCACCCCTCCACTTT. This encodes CASSQDRGQGVSPLHF.

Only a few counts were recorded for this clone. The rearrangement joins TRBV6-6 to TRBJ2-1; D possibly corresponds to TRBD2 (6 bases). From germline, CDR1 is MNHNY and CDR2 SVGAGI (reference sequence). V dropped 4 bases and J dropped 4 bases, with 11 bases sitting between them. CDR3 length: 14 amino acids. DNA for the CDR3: TGTGCCAGCAGTTCTCGGGAGTGGTACAATGAGCAGTTCTTC. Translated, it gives CASSSREWYNEQFF.

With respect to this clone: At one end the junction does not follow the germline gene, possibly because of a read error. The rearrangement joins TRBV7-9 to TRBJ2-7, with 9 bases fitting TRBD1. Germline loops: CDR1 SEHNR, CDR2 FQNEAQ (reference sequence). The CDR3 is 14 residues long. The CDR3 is CSSKTGGGPYEQYF. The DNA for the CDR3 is TGTTCCAGCAAGACAGGGGGGGGTCCCTACGAGCAGTACTTC.

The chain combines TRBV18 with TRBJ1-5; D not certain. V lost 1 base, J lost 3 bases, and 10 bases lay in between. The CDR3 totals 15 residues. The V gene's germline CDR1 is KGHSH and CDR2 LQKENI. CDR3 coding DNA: TGTGCCAGCTCACCACTTGGCATTATCAATCAGCCCCAGCATTTT. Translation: CASSPLGIINQPQHF.

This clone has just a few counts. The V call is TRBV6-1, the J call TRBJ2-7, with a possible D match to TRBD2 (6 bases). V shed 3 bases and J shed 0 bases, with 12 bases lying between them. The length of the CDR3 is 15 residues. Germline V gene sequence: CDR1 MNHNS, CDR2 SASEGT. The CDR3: CASSDQRVSSYEQYF. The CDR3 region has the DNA TGTGCCAGCAGTGATCAGCGGGTCTCCTCCTACGAGCAGTACTTC.

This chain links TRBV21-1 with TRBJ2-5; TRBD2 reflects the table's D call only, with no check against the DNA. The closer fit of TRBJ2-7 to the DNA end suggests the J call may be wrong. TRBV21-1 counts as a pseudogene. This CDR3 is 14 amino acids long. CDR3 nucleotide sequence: TGTGCCAGCAGCAAAGTCGCGCCCTCCTACGAGCAGTACTTC. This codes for CASSKVAPSYEQYF.

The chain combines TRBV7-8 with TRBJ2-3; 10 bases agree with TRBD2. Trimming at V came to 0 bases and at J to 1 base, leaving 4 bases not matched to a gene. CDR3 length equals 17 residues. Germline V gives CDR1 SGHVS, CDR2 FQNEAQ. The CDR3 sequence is CASSLALGTSGTDTQYF. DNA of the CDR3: TGTGCCAGCAGCTTAGCGCTAGGGACTAGCGGCACAGATACGCAGTATTTT.

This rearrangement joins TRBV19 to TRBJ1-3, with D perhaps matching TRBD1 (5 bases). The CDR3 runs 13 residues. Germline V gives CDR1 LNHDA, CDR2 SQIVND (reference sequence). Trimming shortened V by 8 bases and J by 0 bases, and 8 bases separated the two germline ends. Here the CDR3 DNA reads TGTGCCAGTGGAGGGGTCTCTGGAAACACCATATATTTT. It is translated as CASGGVSGNTIYF.

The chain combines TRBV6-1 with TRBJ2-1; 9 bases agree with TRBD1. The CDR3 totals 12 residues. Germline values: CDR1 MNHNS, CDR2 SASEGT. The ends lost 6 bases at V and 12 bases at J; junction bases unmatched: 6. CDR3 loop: CASSWDRVGQFF. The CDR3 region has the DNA TGTGCCAGCAGCTGGGACAGGGTGGGGCAGTTCTTC.

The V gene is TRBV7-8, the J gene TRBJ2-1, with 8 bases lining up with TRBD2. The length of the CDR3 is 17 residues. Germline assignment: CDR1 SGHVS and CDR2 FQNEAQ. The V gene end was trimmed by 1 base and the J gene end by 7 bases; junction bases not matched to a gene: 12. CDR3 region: CASSLGGGVAGRNEQFF. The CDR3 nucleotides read TGTGCCAGCAGCTTAGGTGGAGGGGTAGCGGGACGAAATGAGCAGTTCTTC.

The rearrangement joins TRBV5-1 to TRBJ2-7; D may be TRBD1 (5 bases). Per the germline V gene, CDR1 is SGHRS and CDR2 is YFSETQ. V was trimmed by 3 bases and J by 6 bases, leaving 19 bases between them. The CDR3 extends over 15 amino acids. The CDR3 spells CASSSDGLQVIEQYF. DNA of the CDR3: TGCGCCAGCAGCTCAGATGGCCTACAGGTGATCGAGCAGTACTTC.

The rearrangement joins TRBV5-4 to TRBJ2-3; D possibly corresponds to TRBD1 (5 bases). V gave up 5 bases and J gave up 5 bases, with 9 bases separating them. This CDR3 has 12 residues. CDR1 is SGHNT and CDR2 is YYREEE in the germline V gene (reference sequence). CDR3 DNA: TGTGCCAGCAGTCCTGACAGAGATACGCAGTATTTT. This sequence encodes CASSPDRDTQYF.